This T cell receptor beta chain was sequenced in a study of beta chain features in type 1 diabetes (dated by TCRdb to 2017 to 2018). With regard to the full study: Mean age, gender distribution, total cell number and subset yield did not differ between patients and healthy donors. Across all samples, 107,917,701 sorted cells were examined, and cell number per subset correlated strongly with RNA yield. Regulatory and stem cell-like memory subsets were obtained from only 8 patients and roughly 8 healthy donors, while naive and central memory subsets were obtained from all 30 or so donors. The study compared TCRB repertoires of sorted circulating CD4+ T cell subsets between recently diagnosed type 1 diabetes patients and matched healthy donors.

Ends trimmed: V by 3 bases, J by 8 bases; bases unmatched to a gene: 12. The CDR3 starts with the cysteine, ends with the phenylalanine, and has 14 residues. The CDR3 DNA has 42 bases and is translated from base 1. The germline V gene provides CDR1 SQVTM and CDR2 ANQGSEA. The full study reports these points: Because cDNA was sequenced instead of genomic DNA, highly expressing activated cells could be over-represented, though the groups showed no difference in activation or CD3 levels. Type 1 diabetes patients showed a moderate but significant shortening of TCRB CDR3 length in all four CD4+ subsets. Shorter templates might be favored by PCR, yet because patient and control samples were amplified and corrected together, any such skew would affect both groups equally. HLA sub-analyses involved small numbers of individuals, so any influence of HLA type on TCRB rearrangement remained unresolved. At VDJ recombination sites, patients with type 1 diabetes made fewer insertions and deleted more nucleotides, a pattern implying thymic rearrangement abnormalities. Naive, central memory and regulatory TCRB repertoires appeared to be more alike among patients than among healthy donors.

Each donor gave one peripheral blood draw, averaging approximately 0.12 L, which was collected into heparinised tubes. Using a panel that included CD45RO, CCR7, CD25, CD127, CD95 and CD27, naive, central memory, regulatory and stem cell-like memory CD4+ T cells were sorted on a BD FACSAria II. A purity above 95% was achieved for all sorted populations. Right away, PBMCs were isolated by Lymphoprep density gradient centrifugation and were stained directly, with no culture step. So that batch effects would be minimized, each experiment stained and sorted samples in pairs, pairing one healthy donor with one patient. This clone was observed a handful of times. Which antigen it targets is not known. The sample holds no much larger clone one base away, and base qualities are not on file. The High Capacity cDNA Reverse Transcription Kit was used to reverse transcribe all of the isolated RNA, meaning that expressed TCRB transcripts were what got sequenced. Naive, central memory and regulatory T cell samples underwent deep immunoSEQ sequencing, averaging approximately 3.3 million total reads per sample. After sorted cells were lysed in RLT buffer, RNA was extracted with DNase-treated RNeasy Micro or Mini kits, with the choice depending on cell number. To prevent cross-contamination, every cell subset was processed on its own, while patient and healthy donor samples were processed together. The immunoSEQ multiplex PCR was used to amplify TCRB sequences from cDNA, yielding 87-bp fragments that span the CDR3 region. Sequencing of the amplicons was performed on the Illumina HiSeq platform. The study's own analysis went as follows. PCR bias was corrected computationally using synthetic template baselines, and reads within Hamming distance 2 were collapsed, with unmergeable singletons discarded. Reads were aligned against IMGT to assign V, D and J genes, CDR3 length and insertions or deletions at six rearrangement sites. Within each subset, clonotype counts were normalized to sorted cell number, after which true diversity and Gini coefficients were computed with the tcR R package. The overlap coefficient, calculated on TCRB nucleotide sequences, was used to measure repertoire sharing. As a proxy for the pre-selection repertoire, out-of-frame TCRB sequences from naive cells were analyzed. Sourced from immuneACCESS, this table was stored by TCRdb with only in-frame sequences that have V and J called. A share of the clones is absent; for the studies checked, an unresolved V gene accounts for under half, and the remainder has no known explanation. The D gene and trimming were derived from the DNA, and the V and J assignments and clone size from that table. The sample table contains some 660,000 clones; only one count was recorded for about an eighth of them. The top ten constitute 0.035% to 0.045% of the sample.

This receptor was taken from a young man with type 1 diabetes. Source material: naive CD4+ T cells from blood. The cell subset or site label, read with the paper, signifies: true naive CD4+ T cells. The chain is made from TRBV29-1 and TRBJ1-2; a stretch of 7 junction bases matches TRBD1. The nucleotide sequence is given as TGCAGCGTTGAGGGGACAGTGGAAGATGTCGGCTACACCTTC. This encodes CSVEGTVEDVGYTF.